This TCR beta chain was recovered during a study of shared T cell receptors in the human thymus. The CDR3 loop spans 16 amino acids. The V gene's germline CDR1 is SQVTM and CDR2 ANQGSEA. J gave up 5 bases and V 0 bases, and 12 bases lay outside the gene matches. Clones were sequenced by immunoSEQ multiplex PCR, and TCRdb holds only the in-frame ones, with some missing. The sample contains some 720,000 clones, around nine tenths of which appear only once. A further study also used this sample, focusing on human thymus T cells. That paper states: The study used thymus tissue resected during corrective heart surgery. What related research reported was that thymic repertoires overlapped highly among unrelated individuals.

This TCR derives from a boy less than two years old with a congenital heart defect. The chain uses TRBV29-1 and TRBJ2-5, with TRBD2 identical over 7 bases. The sample was thymocytes. The chain's CDR3 is CSVEDLVGEGPETQYF. Written as DNA, the CDR3 is TGCAGCGTTGAAGATCTGGTGGGGGAGGGCCCCGAGACCCAGTACTTC.